Below are 24 T cell receptor beta chains sequenced from a single sample in a study of tumor-infiltrating lymphocytes in oesophageal squamous cell carcinoma (dated by TCRdb to between 2015 and 2016). Receptor amplification or capture employed PCR. TCRdb names Illumina HiSeq 1500 as the instrument used. TCRdb reprocessing: public reads trimmed at Q25 with fastp, clones called with MiXCR, in-frame beta chains kept. Entries that share a CDR3 protein sequence are merged under the most common genes and DNA. In all, the sample holds under 20,000 distinct CDR3 sequences, and around 46% of those were seen once. The ten largest make up over 15% of the sample. The specimen was esophageal tumor tissue. The receptor source for this set is a male donor with esophageal squamous cell carcinoma.

The rearrangement uses TRBV27 and TRBJ2-1; 9 bases agree with TRBD2. This CDR3 has 16 amino acids. Per the germline V gene, CDR1 is MNHEY and CDR2 is SMNVEV (reference sequence). V shed 9 bases, J shed 0 bases, and the junction held 9 bases outside the gene matches. CDR3 coding DNA: TGTGCCAGTAGTAGCGGGAGCGTACCCTCCTACAATGAGCAGTTCTTC. Protein: CASSSGSVPSYNEQFF.

Only a few counts were recorded for this clonotype. The chain couples TRBV7-9 to TRBJ2-4; D may be TRBD1 or TRBD2 (6 bases each). V gave up 5 bases and J gave up 9 bases, with 17 bases separating them. Germline loops: CDR1 SEHNR, CDR2 FQNEAQ (reference sequence). The CDR3 sequence is 14 residues long. CDR3 amino acids: CASSTTVGGSIQYF. CDR3 sequence (DNA): TGTGCCAGCAGCACTACGGTAGGGGGGTCCATTCAGTACTTC.

The chain recombines TRBV7-6 with TRBJ2-3; the D call may be TRBD1 or TRBD2 (6 bases each). The end of the DNA is better explained by TRBJ2-1, so the J call may be wrong. Germline V gene data show CDR1 as SGHVS and CDR2 as FNYEAQ. The CDR3 loop spans 12 amino acids. The CDR3 loop reads CASVGGSNEQFF. The CDR3 bases are TGTGCCAGCGTCGGGGGCTCTAATGAGCAGTTCTTC.

This clonotype is medium-sized in the sample. V and J are TRBV7-2 and TRBJ2-1; TRBD2 aligns across 10 bases. Germline V CDR1 and CDR2: SGHTA, FQGNSA. Trimming removed 1 base from V and 5 bases from J; junction bases left unmatched: 8. This CDR3 has 17 residues. The CDR3 DNA sequence: TGTGCCAGCAGCTTAGGAGCGGGAGGGCGCCATCACAATGAGCAGTTCTTC. Encoded protein: CASSLGAGGRHHNEQFF.

Details on this clonotype: An end of the junction does not agree with germline; a read error may underlie this. J is TRBJ2-7 and V is TRBV7-6; TRBD2 matches 9 bases. The J call may not be correct, given that the DNA end is closer to TRBJ2-5. CDR3 length: 15 residues. Germline V CDR1 and CDR2: SGHVS, FNYEAQ. The CDR3 is CASSPTGTSRETQYF. Here the CDR3 DNA reads TGTGCTAGCAGCCCTACTGGGACTAGCCGAGAGACCCAGTACTTC.

CDR3 DNA sequence: TGTGCCAGCAGCTTAGCAGGGGACAACGAGCAGTACTTC. This encodes CASSLAGDNEQYF. The gene calls are TRBV7-2 and TRBJ2-5; a possible D gene is TRBD1 (6 bases). The assigned J gene may be wrong: the sequence end matches TRBJ2-7 better. The CDR3 spans 13 residues. Germline V CDR1 and CDR2: SGHTA, FQGNSA.

The chain uses TRBV12-5 and TRBJ1-1; no definite D call. The CDR3 is made up of 12 amino acids. Germline assignment: CDR1 LGHNT and CDR2 FRNRAP. Trimming stripped 3 bases from V and 2 bases from J, with 4 bases between. The CDR3: CASGFGNTEAFF. The CDR3 region has the DNA TGTGCTAGTGGTTTTGGTAACACTGAAGCTTTCTTT.

By its share, this clonotype is medium-sized. This rearrangement joins TRBV6-1 to TRBJ2-5, with D perhaps matching TRBD2 (6 bases). Trimming shortened V by 6 bases and J by 4 bases, and 12 bases separated the two germline ends. Per germline, CDR1 MNHNS and CDR2 SASEGT. The CDR3 has 13 amino acids. For the CDR3, the DNA is TGTGCCAGCAGCAAGACTAGTGCAGAGACCCAGTACTTC. Amino acids: CASSKTSAETQYF.

CDR3 amino acids: CASSPEQDTQFF. The DNA for the CDR3 is TGTGCCAGCTCACCAGAACAAGATACGCAGTTCTTC. This chain uses TRBV18 with TRBJ2-1; D unresolved. The CDR3 has 12 amino acids. Germline assignment: CDR1 KGHSH and CDR2 LQKENI. V dropped 2 bases and J dropped 12 bases, with 11 bases sitting between them.

This rearrangement joins TRBV5-4 to TRBJ2-5; tentatively, D is TRBD1 (6 bases). This CDR3 has 13 residues. V was cut by 5 bases and J by 2 bases, with 10 bases left in between. Germline V CDR1 and CDR2: SGHNT, YYREEE (reference sequence). The CDR3 loop is CASRVGGQETQYF. The CDR3 DNA follows: TGTGCCAGCAGGGTAGGGGGTCAAGAGACCCAGTACTTC. Full variable domain (remainder filled in from reference TRBV5-4 and TRBJ2-5): ETGVTQSPTHLIKTRGQQVTLRCSSQSGHNTVSWYQQALGQGPQFIFQYYREEENGRGNFPPRFSGLQFPNYSSELNVNALELDDSALYLCASRVGGQETQYFGPGTRLLVL.

As for this clonotype: A clone one base away is much larger, so this may be a read error. The rearrangement joins TRBV20-1 to TRBJ2-5, with TRBD1 matching over 8 bases. There are 16 residues in the CDR3. CDR1 is DFQATT and CDR2 is SNEGSKA in the germline V gene (reference sequence). V was pared by 0 bases and J by 11 bases, with 17 bases of the junction left unmatched. CDR3 protein: CSARDIGTGFGNEQYF. The CDR3 DNA reads TGCAGTGCTAGAGATATCGGGACAGGATTTGGCAATGAGCAGTACTTC.

The V and J genes are TRBV6-1 and TRBJ1-1, with D maybe TRBD1 (5 bases). The CDR3 runs 15 residues. From germline, CDR1 is MNHNS and CDR2 SASEGT. The V gene lost 0 bases and the J gene lost 6 bases, with 14 bases spanning the gap. CDR3 DNA sequence: TGTGCCAGCAGTGAAGCGATTGGGGGGTTTCCTGAAGCTTTCTTT. This translates into CASSEAIGGFPEAFF.

On this clonotype: A junction boundary mismatches the germline segment, possibly from a read error. The chain recombines TRBV7-6 with TRBJ2-5; 10 bases are a match to TRBD2. The J call may be mistaken, given a closer DNA end match to TRBJ2-1. CDR1 is SGHVS and CDR2 is FNYEAQ in the germline V gene. The CDR3 covers 15 residues. The CDR3 nucleotides are TGTGCTAGCAGCTTATTAGCGGGGGGCCTAAATGAGCAGTTCTTC. It translates to CASSLLAGGLNEQFF.

The rearrangement links TRBV20-1 to TRBJ1-3; maybe TRBD1 (5 bases). V shed 6 bases and J shed 2 bases, with 11 bases lying between them. Germline CDR1 DFQATT, CDR2 SNEGSKA (reference sequence). The CDR3 covers 13 residues. The CDR3 loop is CSARKGAGNTIYF. Here the CDR3 DNA reads TGCAGTGCGCGAAAAGGGGCTGGAAACACCATATATTTT.

This clonotype is medium-sized within its sample. The chain is built from TRBV7-9 and TRBJ1-1, with a tentative D call TRBD1 (5 bases). This CDR3 comprises 15 residues. The V and J ends lost 7 bases and 6 bases respectively, with 21 bases between them. Germline V lookup: CDR1 SEHNR, CDR2 FQNEAQ (reference sequence). The CDR3 protein is CASTSGGGRGAEAFF. The CDR3 region has the DNA TGTGCCAGCACCTCAGGCGGGGGTCGGGGGGCTGAAGCTTTCTTT.

This chain links TRBV12-3 or TRBV12-4 with TRBJ2-7, with a possible D match to TRBD2 (6 bases). The CDR3 runs 15 residues. The V end lost 3 bases, the J end lost 2 bases, and 14 bases lay between the germline ends. The CDR3 loop reads CASSFKAGRTYEQYF. The CDR3 bases are TGTGCCAGCAGTTTTAAGGCGGGACGGACCTACGAGCAGTACTTC.

This clonotype was seen only a few times. The chain combines TRBV7-2 with TRBJ1-2; 9 nucleotides match TRBD1. The CDR3 is 15 residues long. Germline values: CDR1 SGHTA, CDR2 FQGNSA. Germline trimming cut 1 base from V and 4 bases from J; bases unmatched to any gene: 4. This CDR3 reads CASSLGTGGIYGYTF. CDR3 coding DNA: TGTGCCAGCAGCTTAGGAACAGGGGGCATCTATGGCTACACCTTC.

The count of this clonotype is one. The V call is TRBV12-3 or TRBV12-4, the J call TRBJ2-1; TRBD1 or TRBD2 may be the D gene (7 bases each). This CDR3 is built from 16 residues. The V gene lost 3 bases and the J gene lost 8 bases, with 20 bases spanning the gap. CDR3 DNA sequence: TGTGCCAGCAGTTTGACCCAGGGGGGGGCCTTTCATGAGCAGTTCTTC. This codes for CASSLTQGGAFHEQFF.

This clonotype was detected once. The V and J genes are TRBV5-1 and TRBJ1-1, with D maybe TRBD1 (6 bases). The CDR3 length is 14 residues. The V and J ends lost 0 bases and 4 bases respectively, with 10 bases between them. Germline V gene sequence: CDR1 SGHRS, CDR2 YFSETQ. This CDR3 is CASSLAKGGTEAFF. The CDR3 DNA is TGCGCCAGCAGCTTGGCCAAGGGGGGCACTGAAGCTTTCTTT. Using reference TRBV5-1 and TRBJ1-1 for the parts outside the CDR3, the full variable domain is KAGVTQTPRYLIKTRGQQVTLSCSPISGHRSVSWYQQTPGQGLQFLFEYFSETQRNKGNFPGRFSGRQFSNSRSEMNVSTLELGDSALYLCASSLAKGGTEAFFGQGTRLTVV.

This chain links TRBV7-6 with TRBJ2-3; D unclear. Germline V CDR1 and CDR2: SGHVS, FNYEAQ. The germline V and J ends were trimmed by 3 bases and 6 bases, with 10 bases remaining between them. This CDR3 spans 13 amino acids. CDR3 DNA sequence: TGTGCCAGCAGCTTTTATGGCCCCGATACGCAGTATTTT. Protein: CASSFYGPDTQYF.

There are many counts of this clonotype. This chain joins TRBV6-1 and TRBJ1-1; D is undetermined. V lost 4 bases and J lost 7, with 13 bases in between. The V gene's germline CDR1 is MNHNS and CDR2 SASEGT. The CDR3 length is 13 residues. CDR3 loop: CASSVKGTGEAFF. The CDR3 region has the DNA TGTGCCAGCAGTGTTAAGGGAACCGGTGAAGCTTTCTTT.

This chain connects TRBV11-2 to TRBJ2-3; 7 bases match TRBD1. The DNA end is more similar to TRBJ2-7, so the J call may be wrong. Germline assignment: CDR1 SGHAT and CDR2 FQNNGV. CDR3 size: 13 residues. The CDR3 DNA reads as TGTGCCAGCAGGCATACAGGGGTCTACGAGCAGTACTTC. Translating gives CASRHTGVYEQYF.

V and J are TRBV7-9 and TRBJ2-1; 7 nucleotides line up with TRBD2. Unmatched junction bases numbered 12, after V lost 6 bases and J lost 10 bases. The length of the CDR3 is 14 residues. Germline V gene lookup returns CDR1 SEHNR and CDR2 FQNEAQ (reference sequence). The CDR3, as DNA: TGTGCCAGCAGTATTGGGGGGGGTTTGGGCGAGCAGTTCTTC. Translated, it gives CASSIGGGLGEQFF. Combining the CDR3 with reference TRBV7-9 and TRBJ2-1 gives the whole variable domain DTGVSQNPRHKITKRGQNVTFRCDPISEHNRLYWYRQTLGQGPEFLTYFQNEAQLEKSRLLSDRFSAERPKGSFSTLEIQRTEQGDSAMYLCASSIGGGLGEQFFGPGTRLTVL.

This clonotype has a handful of counts. J is TRBJ2-3 and V is TRBV12-3 or TRBV12-4; TRBD2 aligns across 13 bases. The J segment lost 4 bases and the V segment lost 4 bases, leaving 8 bases of the junction unmatched. The CDR3 contains 17 residues. For the CDR3, the DNA is TGTGCCAGCAGTTCTACAGGACTAGCGGGGGTATCAGATACGCAGTATTTT. Encoded protein: CASSSTGLAGVSDTQYF.